This passage covers 28 T cell receptor beta chains from one sample sequenced in a study of blood T cell repertoires in COVID-19 (dated by TCRdb to the early 2020s). Library prep was done by the immunoSEQ multiplex PCR assay. TCRdb limited this immuneACCESS table to in-frame rearrangements with V and J called. A share of clones is missing; checked studies link under half to unresolved V genes, and the rest is unexplained. This sample comprises more than 65,000 clones, 80% to 90% of them detected only once. The top ten hold approximately 7% of the sample. The material sequenced was peripheral blood. These receptors originate from a man aged 50 to 60 with active COVID-19.

V gene TRBV5-4 combines with J gene TRBJ2-6, with D perhaps TRBD1 (5 bases). Germline CDR1 SGHNT, CDR2 YYREEE (reference sequence). CDR3 length: 15 residues. Trimming stripped 8 bases from V and 0 bases from J, with 12 bases between. CDR3 bases: TGTGCCAGTAACCCAGGGCGCTCTGGGGCCAACGTCCTGACTTTC. Its protein is CASNPGRSGANVLTF.

The J gene is TRBJ1-4, the V gene TRBV28; D is uncertain. Germline loops: CDR1 MDHEN, CDR2 SYDVKM. The CDR3 is 14 amino acids. V was shortened by 4 bases and J by 8 bases, with 14 bases between the two germline ends. CDR3 in amino acids: CASSSFPEAEKLFF. The DNA of the CDR3 is TGTGCCAGCAGTTCCTTCCCCGAGGCCGAAAAACTGTTTTTT.

The chain combines TRBV7-9 with TRBJ2-2; TRBD2 aligns across 9 bases. Germline assignment: CDR1 SEHNR and CDR2 FQNEAQ (reference sequence). V was pared by 5 bases and J by 4 bases, with 14 bases of the junction left unmatched. CDR3 length: 18 residues. The CDR3 bases are TGTGCCAGCAGCGAGACAATTAGCGGGAGAGGCGGCACCGGGGAGCTGTTTTTT. Encoded protein: CASSETISGRGGTGELFF. The whole variable domain, filled in from reference TRBV7-9 and TRBJ2-2, reads DTGVSQNPRHKITKRGQNVTFRCDPISEHNRLYWYRQTLGQGPEFLTYFQNEAQLEKSRLLSDRFSAERPKGSFSTLEIQRTEQGDSAMYLCASSETISGRGGTGELFFGEGSRLTVL.

This clone was detected once. The V and J genes are TRBV3-1 (or the pseudogene TRBV3-2) and TRBJ1-2; D is possibly TRBD1 (5 bases). The CDR3 consists of 11 residues. Germline assignment: CDR1 LGHDT and CDR2 YNNKEL (reference sequence). The germline V and J ends were trimmed by 2 bases and 13 bases, with 11 bases remaining between them. CDR3 in DNA: TGTGCCAGCAGCCAATCCACAGGTATCACCTTC. It is translated as CASSQSTGITF.

The genes are TRBV11-2 and TRBJ2-7; 8 positions agree with TRBD2. The germline gives CDR1 SGHAT, CDR2 FQNNGV. V trimming: 5 bases; J trimming: 3 bases; junction bases outside the gene matches: 6. This CDR3 has 14 residues. The CDR3: CASSPGLVFYEQYF. Written as DNA, the CDR3 is TGTGCCAGCAGCCCGGGACTAGTATTCTACGAGCAGTACTTC.

This clone was seen a single time. The chain has TRBV13 and TRBJ1-5; a possible D gene is TRBD1 (6 bases). The germline CDR1 and CDR2 sequences are PRHDT and FYEKMQ (reference sequence). V gave up 0 bases and J gave up 7 bases, with 10 bases separating them. The CDR3 is 14 residues long. The CDR3 DNA sequence: TGTGCCAGCAGCTTAGGACAGGGAGGGCAGCCCCAGCATTTT. Its protein product is CASSLGQGGQPQHF.

The chain joins TRBV24-1 to TRBJ2-6, with D perhaps matching TRBD2 (6 bases). Germline lookup yields CDR1 KGHDR and CDR2 SFDVKD. Trimming removed 6 bases at V and 6 bases at J, with 11 bases between. The CDR3 is 14 amino acids. In DNA, the CDR3 is TGTGCCACCAGTTGGGGGGATGCGGCCAACGTCCTGACTTTC. Translating gives CATSWGDAANVLTF.

The chain couples TRBV7-3 to TRBJ2-1, with a possible D match to TRBD2 (5 bases). The germline gives CDR1 SGHTA, CDR2 FQGTGA. V lost 3 bases and J 5 bases, leaving 11 bases between the germline ends. The CDR3 length is 14 residues. CDR3 bases: TGTGCCAGCAGCTTCTCCCCCGGGGACAATGAGCAGTTCTTC. Residues: CASSFSPGDNEQFF.

The chain joins TRBV7-2 to TRBJ1-2, with D possibly matching TRBD1 (5 bases). Germline V gene data show CDR1 as SGHTA and CDR2 as FQGNSA. CDR3 length equals 15 residues. Trimming took 2 bases from V and 6 from J, leaving 16 bases between them. The chain's CDR3 is CASSLNRPGGDGYTF. The CDR3 DNA reads as TGTGCCAGCAGCTTAAACAGGCCAGGTGGAGATGGCTACACCTTC.

V is TRBV28 and J is TRBJ2-7, with TRBD2 identical over 7 bases. Losses at the gene ends were 5 bases for V and 1 base for J; bases not matched to a gene: 11. The CDR3 extends over 16 amino acids. Germline V gene data show CDR1 as MDHEN and CDR2 as SYDVKM. The CDR3 here is CASSQNSGAESYEQYF. The CDR3, as DNA: TGTGCCAGCAGTCAAAACAGCGGGGCCGAGTCCTACGAGCAGTACTTC.

J is TRBJ2-1 and V is TRBV5-1; 13 bases align to TRBD2. Looked up from germline, CDR1 is SGHRS and CDR2 is YFSETQ. The CDR3 has 15 residues. The V gene end was trimmed by 2 bases and the J gene end by 6 bases; junction bases not matched to a gene: 2. CDR3: CASSFTSGRANEQFF. The DNA of the CDR3 is TGCGCCAGCAGCTTTACTAGCGGGAGGGCCAATGAGCAGTTCTTC. Looking up the rest from reference TRBV5-1 and TRBJ2-1 gives the full variable domain: KAGVTQTPRYLIKTRGQQVTLSCSPISGHRSVSWYQQTPGQGLQFLFEYFSETQRNKGNFPGRFSGRQFSNSRSEMNVSTLELGDSALYLCASSFTSGRANEQFFGPGTRLTVL.

V and J are TRBV6-2 or TRBV6-3 and TRBJ2-1; 9 positions agree with TRBD2. The germline V gene has CDR1 MNHEY and CDR2 SVGEGT. Trimming cost V 2 bases and J 3 bases; bases outside gene matches: 2. The CDR3 loop spans 15 amino acids. DNA of the CDR3: TGTGCCAGCAGTTACGGGCGGGGGGGCTACAATGAGCAGTTCTTC. It codes for CASSYGRGGYNEQFF.

The chain links TRBV15 to TRBJ2-1; possibly TRBD2 for D (6 bases). V was cut by 1 base and J by 4 bases, with 11 bases left in between. Germline CDR1 and CDR2: LNHNV and YYDKDF (reference sequence). The CDR3 extends over 15 amino acids. CDR3 sequence (DNA): TGTGCCACCAGCAGAGTTGCGGGGTCTTACAATGAGCAGTTCTTC. It is translated as CATSRVAGSYNEQFF.

The chain recombines TRBV18 with TRBJ2-5; D remains unclear. The germline gives CDR1 KGHSH, CDR2 LQKENI. Trimming pared 3 bases from V and 5 bases from J, leaving 10 bases between. This CDR3 is built from 13 residues. The CDR3 is CASSPSRSETQYF. The CDR3 nucleotides read TGTGCCAGCTCACCGAGTCGAAGTGAGACCCAGTACTTC.

The chain links TRBV29-1 to TRBJ2-3; no clear D. Germline CDR1 and CDR2: SQVTM and ANQGSEA. Trimming pared 1 base from V and 1 base from J, leaving 9 bases between. The CDR3 loop spans 14 amino acids. The CDR3 protein is CSVEGAFRTDTQYF. CDR3 sequence (DNA): TGCAGCGTTGAAGGGGCCTTTCGCACAGATACGCAGTATTTT.

The V call is TRBV27, the J call TRBJ2-1, with TRBD1 matching 7 bases. This CDR3 contains 16 residues. Germline CDR1 is MNHEY and CDR2 is SMNVEV (reference sequence). V shed 6 bases, J shed 4 bases, and the junction held 12 bases outside the gene matches. The CDR3 region has the DNA TGTGCCAGCAGCCTCAGGGGCACAGGGGCATACAATGAGCAGTTCTTC. Its protein product is CASSLRGTGAYNEQFF.

V gene TRBV28 combines with J gene TRBJ2-5, with TRBD2 matching 9 bases. The germline CDR1 and CDR2 sequences are MDHEN and SYDVKM. Trimming at V came to 3 bases and at J to 2 bases, leaving 4 bases not matched to a gene. This CDR3 contains 15 residues. The CDR3 here is CASSLRGGIQETQYF. Written as DNA, the CDR3 is TGTGCCAGCAGTTTGCGGGGGGGGATACAAGAGACCCAGTACTTC.

The CDR3 bases are TGTGCCATCAGTGTGGGGGCGGGTAATGAAAAACTGTTTTTT. Protein product: CAISVGAGNEKLFF. The chain combines TRBV10-3 with TRBJ1-4; a possible D gene is TRBD1 (6 bases). The CDR3 is made up of 14 amino acids. V was trimmed by 4 bases and J by 4 bases, leaving 10 bases between them. Per germline, CDR1 ENHRY and CDR2 SYGVKD.

In this sample, this clone turned up once. V usage is TRBV5-6 and J usage is TRBJ1-1; TRBD1 is a possible D gene (5 bases). The CDR3 totals 15 residues. In germline, CDR1 is SGHDT, CDR2 YYEEEE. The V and J ends lost 0 bases and 4 bases respectively, with 13 bases between them. The CDR3 region has the DNA TGTGCCAGCAGCTTGGACCTGGGGCGTGGCACTGAAGCTTTCTTT. It yields the protein CASSLDLGRGTEAFF.

This chain joins TRBV4-2 and TRBJ2-7; possible D gene TRBD1, 5 bases. Trimming took off 0 bases at V and 0 bases at J, with 6 bases between the two ends. The CDR3 is 14 residues long. The V gene's germline CDR1 is LGHNA and CDR2 YNFKEQ. CDR3 residues: CASSQDQGSYEQYF. The CDR3 nucleotides are TGTGCCAGCAGCCAAGACCAGGGCTCCTACGAGCAGTACTTC.

The rearrangement uses TRBV7-2 and TRBJ1-3; D is unresolved. Trimming cost V 3 bases and J 3 bases, with 6 bases left between them. The CDR3 spans 13 residues. Per germline, CDR1 SGHTA and CDR2 FQGNSA. The CDR3 reads CASSFAVGNTIYF. CDR3 in DNA: TGTGCCAGCAGCTTCGCAGTTGGAAACACCATATATTTT.

This clone occurred once. This chain connects TRBV28 to TRBJ1-1; 9 positions agree with TRBD1. Germline CDR1 and CDR2: MDHEN and SYDVKM. The CDR3 totals 15 residues. Trimming removed 5 bases from V and 4 bases from J; junction bases left unmatched: 8. The CDR3, as DNA: TGTGCCAGCAGTCCTCACCGGGACAGGGCCACTGAAGCTTTCTTT. Translating it yields CASSPHRDRATEAFF.

This rearrangement joins TRBV28 to TRBJ2-7, with D unresolved. The V and J ends lost 2 bases and 3 bases respectively, with 14 bases between them. Germline V gene lookup returns CDR1 MDHEN and CDR2 SYDVKM. There are 15 residues in the CDR3. This chain's CDR3 is CASSLPTPLDYEQYF. The CDR3, as DNA: TGTGCCAGCAGTTTACCGACACCTCTTGACTACGAGCAGTACTTC. Based on the CDR3 plus reference TRBV28 and TRBJ2-7, the full variable domain is DVKVTQSSRYLVKRTGEKVFLECVQDMDHENMFWYRQDPGLGLRLIYFSYDVKMKEKGDIPEGYSVSREKKERFSLILESASTNQTSMYLCASSLPTPLDYEQYFGPGTRLTVT.

This chain links TRBV7-2 with TRBJ2-7, with 7 bases matching TRBD1. V gave up 4 bases and J gave up 0 bases; unmatched junction bases: 0. The germline CDR1 and CDR2 sequences are SGHTA and FQGNSA. The CDR3 covers 13 residues. In nucleotides, the CDR3 is TGTGCCAGCAGCTGGGACAGCTCCTACGAGCAGTACTTC. Amino acids: CASSWDSSYEQYF.

This clone was detected a few times. The chain is built from TRBV7-2 and TRBJ1-5; D gene unclear. The ends were cut back, 3 bases at V and 9 bases at J, with 24 bases in the middle. This CDR3 is 17 amino acids long. From germline, CDR1 is SGHTA and CDR2 FQGNSA. This CDR3 reads CASSFRGGQDTSRPQHF. CDR3 DNA: TGTGCCAGCAGCTTCCGAGGAGGCCAGGATACAAGTCGGCCCCAGCATTTT.

In its sample, this clone was seen once. This chain connects TRBV27 to TRBJ1-5; tentative D call: TRBD1 (6 bases). Trimming left V 6 bases short and J 7 bases short, with 19 bases between. The V gene's germline CDR1 is MNHEY and CDR2 SMNVEV (reference sequence). CDR3 length: 15 amino acids. The CDR3 region has the DNA TGTGCCAGCAGCGGAGGAGGCGGGGGCTGGCAGCCCCAGCATTTT. Protein: CASSGGGGGWQPQHF.

This clone showed up just once. This sequence joins TRBV7-2 and TRBJ2-1, with 7 positions matching TRBD1. V gave up 5 bases and J gave up 3 bases; unmatched junction bases: 7. The CDR3 runs 15 residues. The germline V gene has CDR1 SGHTA and CDR2 FQGNSA. This CDR3 reads CASSPGTALYNEQFF. Written as DNA, the CDR3 is TGTGCCAGCAGCCCTGGGACAGCCCTCTACAATGAGCAGTTCTTC.

The chain links TRBV5-1 to TRBJ2-1, with TRBD2 matching 7 bases. The germline gives CDR1 SGHRS, CDR2 YFSETQ. After removal of 4 bases from V and 8 bases from J, the junction contained 12 bases not matched to a gene. This CDR3 is built from 15 residues. CDR3 protein: CASSPSAGAGYEQFF. CDR3 nucleotide sequence: TGCGCCAGCAGCCCCAGTGCGGGAGCAGGCTATGAGCAGTTCTTC.